The rows below give T cell receptor beta chains drawn from one sample of a study of shared T cell receptors in the human thymus. Profiling relied on immunoSEQ multiplex PCR, and the TCRdb table lists in-frame clones only, not all of them. The sample lists more than 300,000 clones, 95% seen once, with approximately 0.02% in the top ten. The material sequenced was thymocytes. Every receptor here comes from a human donor. CDR3s include the opening cysteine and the closing phenylalanine or tryptophan. Each record gives: CDR3 length, V gene, clone size, CDR3 protein. Not all rows give a size; the values are once, few, many and, for expanded clones, a class.

length: 17; V: TRBV4-1; size: .; CDR3: CASSGAGQREGRDEQFF
length: 15; V: TRBV5-1; size: .; CDR3: CASSPEREMVGELFF
length: 16; V: TRBV7-2; size: .; CDR3: CASSFWLSGRVEEQYF
length: 15; V: TRBV7-7; size: .; CDR3: CASSSPDPLYYGYTF
length: 12; V: TRBV28; size: .; CDR3: CASSLLSGELFF
length: 14; V: TRBV5-1; size: once; CDR3: CASSLETTGDRAFF
length: 15; V: TRBV7-9; size: .; CDR3: CASSPLTSGSHEQYF
length: 16; V: TRBV13; size: once; CDR3: CASSLPSSGSRKTQYF
length: 13; V: TRBV11-2; size: .; CDR3: CASSPGTADTQYF
length: 13; V: TRBV6-6; size: .; CDR3: CASSYGGQETQYF
length: 19; V: TRBV7-6; size: .; CDR3: CASSLGLREFLLSGETQYF
length: 16; V: TRBV21-1; size: .; CDR3: CASGRDRLGPGEEQYF
length: 14; V: TRBV5-1; size: .; CDR3: CASSPYTHTDTQYF
length: 15; V: TRBV5-4; size: .; CDR3: CASSRLAGGAYEQYF
length: 21; V: TRBV19; size: .; CDR3: CASSTGTGVSVGRVGGNTIYF
length: 15; V: TRBV7-9; size: .; CDR3: CASTQLGQLNEKLFF
length: 17; V: TRBV27; size: .; CDR3: CASSTSLAGAHPNEQFF
length: 14; V: TRBV6-1; size: .; CDR3: CASSERGFSYEQYF
length: 16; V: TRBV15; size: .; CDR3: CATSRGTSGRAETQYF
length: 16; V: TRBV4-3; size: .; CDR3: CASSPRDRGHTDTQYF
length: 16; V: TRBV6-1; size: .; CDR3: CASSEDQGPEYTEAFF
length: 13; V: TRBV11-3; size: .; CDR3: CASSSIGGYEQYF
length: 16; V: TRBV28; size: .; CDR3: CASSLNTAESYNEQFF